This T cell receptor beta chain came from a study of blood T cell repertoires in COVID-19. Study in general: Nucleic acid was either cDNA or gDNA, and it came from T cells, B-cell-depleted T cells, or PBMCs.

Germline loops: CDR1 SGHTS, CDR2 YDEGEE. CDR3 length equals 17 residues. The V end was cut by 5 bases, the J end by 1 base, with 21 bases between. Original processing methods: Amplification from reference gene primers served as the basis for estimated nucleated cell counts. Produced via immunoSEQ multiplex PCR; TCRdb's table is partial and in-frame only. Clone size and V and J calls were adopted from that table, with D and trimming inferred from the DNA. The repertoire consists of some 91,000 clones, with less than 90% occurring once and the leading ten covering about 10%. This sequence joins TRBV5-8 and TRBJ1-1; possible D gene TRBD1, 5 bases. Sequencing used peripheral blood. The receptor's source is a human donor in a cohort sampled during active COVID-19. CDR3 sequence (DNA): TGTGCCAGCAGGCCCCCCGGTTGGGGGAGGAGGAACACTGAAGCTTTCTTT. This codes for CASRPPGWGRRNTEAFF.